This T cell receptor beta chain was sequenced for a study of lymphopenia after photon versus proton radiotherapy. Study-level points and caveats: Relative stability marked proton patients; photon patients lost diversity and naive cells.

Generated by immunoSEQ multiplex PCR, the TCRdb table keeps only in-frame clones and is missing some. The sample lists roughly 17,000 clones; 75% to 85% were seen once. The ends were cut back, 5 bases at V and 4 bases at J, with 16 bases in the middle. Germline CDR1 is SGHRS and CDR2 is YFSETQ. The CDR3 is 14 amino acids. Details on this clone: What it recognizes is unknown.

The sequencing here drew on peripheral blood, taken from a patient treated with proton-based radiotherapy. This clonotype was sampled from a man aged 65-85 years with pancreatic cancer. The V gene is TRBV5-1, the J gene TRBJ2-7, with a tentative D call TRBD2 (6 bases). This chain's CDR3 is CASSSGTYPYEQYF. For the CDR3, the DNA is TGCGCCAGCAGTTCCGGGACTTACCCATACGAGCAGTACTTC.